Below, 25 T cell receptor beta chains from the same sample are listed, as sequenced in a study of T cells expressing NK-cell markers. TCRdb re-called the 5' RACE reads; one entry per CDR3 protein, DNA not given. The data show roughly 120,000 distinct CDR3 sequences, and the top ten clones hold around 18%. The sample comprised blood T cells: a sorted CD56 or NKG2C T cell subset, CD4+ or CD8+ T cells, or bulk PBMC T cells (not recorded which). Receptors were obtained from a woman aged 18 to 75 in good health.

The chain is built from TRBV7-9 and TRBJ2-5; without DNA, the TCRdb call of TRBD2 cannot be checked. Germline V gene sequence: CDR1 SEHNR, CDR2 FQNEAQ (reference sequence). This CDR3 is built from 15 residues. This CDR3 reads CASSHPTSFPETQYF.

The rearrangement uses TRBV20-1 and TRBJ2-7; the D gene TCRdb calls, TRBD2, cannot be checked with no DNA. The CDR3 has 14 residues. Germline CDR1 DFQATT, CDR2 SNEGSKA (reference sequence). CDR3 protein: CSAYTSGSSYEQYF.

The chain uses TRBV7-2 and TRBJ2-3; the TCRdb D gene call, TRBD2, has no DNA to confirm it. The length of the CDR3 is 17 residues. CDR1 is SGHTA, CDR2 FQGNSA, per germline. The CDR3 loop is CASSPGLAGGGIDTQYF.

This chain joins TRBV6-5 and TRBJ1-6; with no DNA, the TCRdb D assignment of TRBD1 cannot be verified. CDR1 and CDR2 (germline): MNHEY, SVGAGI. The CDR3 sequence is 15 residues long. CDR3 loop: CASSYSSGGSSPLHF.

The chain has TRBV5-1 and TRBJ1-5; the TCRdb call, TRBD1, lacks DNA for checking. There are 15 residues in the CDR3. In germline, CDR1 is SGHRS, CDR2 YFSETQ. The CDR3 spells CASSLGDRDGQPQHF.

The V gene is TRBV9, the J gene TRBJ1-3. This CDR3 region has 15 residues. The germline V gene has CDR1 SGDLS and CDR2 YYNGEE. The CDR3 loop is CASSVAGNSGNTIYF.

The rearrangement joins TRBV11-3 to TRBJ2-1; checking the TCRdb D call of TRBD2 is not possible without DNA. The CDR3 extends over 15 amino acids. The germline CDR1 and CDR2 sequences are SGHNT and YENEEA. The CDR3 here is CASSASGSGYNEQFF. Full variable domain (outside the CDR3, taken from reference TRBV11-3 and TRBJ2-1): EAGVVQSPRYKIIEKKQPVAFWCNPISGHNTLYWYLQNLGQGPELLIRYENEEAVDDSQLPKDRFSAERLKGVDSTLKIQPAELGDSAVYLCASSASGSGYNEQFFGPGTRLTVL.

The V and J genes are TRBV4-3 and TRBJ2-7; the D call from TCRdb, TRBD2, cannot be confirmed without DNA. This CDR3 has 15 residues. The germline V gene has CDR1 LGHNA and CDR2 YSLEER. Here the CDR3 reads CASSQEGGSAYEQYF.

The chain is built from TRBV7-9 and TRBJ2-1; lacking DNA, the TRBD2 call made by TCRdb goes unchecked. The germline gives CDR1 SEHNR, CDR2 FQNEAQ (reference sequence). The CDR3 loop spans 14 amino acids. CDR3 amino acids: CASSSTRDYNEQFF. The complete variable domain, with remaining parts taken from reference TRBV7-9 and TRBJ2-1, reads DTGVSQNPRHKITKRGQNVTFRCDPISEHNRLYWYRQTLGQGPEFLTYFQNEAQLEKSRLLSDRFSAERPKGSFSTLEIQRTEQGDSAMYLCASSSTRDYNEQFFGPGTRLTVL.

V gene TRBV7-2 combines with J gene TRBJ2-1; the D gene TCRdb calls, TRBD1, cannot be checked with no DNA. Germline-derived CDR1 and CDR2 are SGHTA and FQGNSA. CDR3 length: 12 residues. The CDR3 here is CASSWWGNEQFF.

The chain employs TRBV20-1 and TRBJ2-7; TCRdb's D call of TRBD2 is untestable without DNA. Germline V CDR1 and CDR2: DFQATT, SNEGSKA (reference sequence). CDR3 length equals 13 residues. This chain's CDR3 is CSAGAGGSYEQYF.

The gene calls are TRBV10-3 and TRBJ1-2. Germline CDR1 reads ENHRY; CDR2 reads SYGVKD. This CDR3 has 14 residues. CDR3: CAISGWGTGDGYTF.

This chain uses TRBV6-2 or TRBV6-3 with TRBJ2-5. CDR3 size: 14 residues. Germline V lookup: CDR1 MNHEY, CDR2 SVGEGT. The CDR3 sequence: CASSPTASRETQYF.

The chain employs TRBV4-1 and TRBJ1-3; with no DNA, the TCRdb D assignment of TRBD1 cannot be verified. CDR1 is MGHRA, CDR2 YSYEKL, per germline. This CDR3 is 14 amino acids long. CDR3 loop: CASRDQVSGNTIYF.

The rearrangement uses TRBV12-3 or TRBV12-4 and TRBJ2-1; as DNA is missing, the TRBD2 call by TCRdb cannot be tested. This CDR3 has 13 amino acids. CDR3 amino acids: CAIGSSSYNEQFF.

The chain combines TRBV7-8 with TRBJ1-2; TCRdb picks TRBD1, but there is no DNA to check that call. Germline V gives CDR1 SGHVS, CDR2 FQNEAQ. This CDR3 region has 15 residues. This CDR3 reads CASSPTGGSIYGYTF.

The chain uses TRBV7-2 and TRBJ2-3; TCRdb outputs TRBD2, but without DNA this stays unchecked. This CDR3 comprises 16 residues. Germline lookup yields CDR1 SGHTA and CDR2 FQGNSA. This chain's CDR3 is CASSLGALAETDTQYF.

The chain uses TRBV6-5 and TRBJ2-1; the D gene TCRdb calls, TRBD2, cannot be checked with no DNA. The CDR3 is made up of 16 amino acids. The V gene's germline CDR1 is MNHEY and CDR2 SVGAGI. CDR3 protein: CASSYFSGGSDNEQFF.

V is TRBV19 and J is TRBJ2-3; TCRdb's D gene call, TRBD1, goes unchecked for lack of DNA. The CDR3 runs 15 residues. Per the germline V gene, CDR1 is LNHDA and CDR2 is SQIVND (reference sequence). The CDR3 reads CASSTGTGGTDTQYF.

The chain combines TRBV29-1 with TRBJ2-5; absent DNA, TCRdb's TRBD2 call cannot be checked. The CDR3 extends over 13 amino acids. Germline V CDR1 and CDR2: SQVTM, ANQGSEA. Here the CDR3 reads CSVSYGLEGTQYF. The variable domain in full, with the rest retrieved from reference TRBV29-1 and TRBJ2-5, is SAVISQKPSRDICQRGTSLTIQCQVDSQVTMMFWYRQQPGQSLTLIATANQGSEATYESGFVIDKFPISRPNLTFSTLTVSNMSPEDSSIYLCSVSYGLEGTQYFGPGTRLLVL.

V and J are TRBV7-9 and TRBJ2-7; TCRdb selects TRBD2, and the lack of DNA leaves this call unchecked. This CDR3 region has 17 residues. Looked up from germline, CDR1 is SEHNR and CDR2 is FQNEAQ (reference sequence). CDR3 loop: CASSLGGTRDFYYEQYF.

CDR3 loop: CASSLEGQGSGGYTF. The V gene is TRBV5-5, the J gene TRBJ1-2; TCRdb reports TRBD1, a call that lacks DNA to check it against. The germline V gene has CDR1 SGHKS and CDR2 YYEKEE (reference sequence). This CDR3 comprises 15 residues.

The chain employs TRBV6-5 and TRBJ2-1. CDR1 and CDR2 (germline): MNHEY, SVGAGI. The CDR3 loop spans 17 amino acids. The CDR3 region is CASSYQQLPSSYNEQFF.

This sequence joins TRBV4-1 and TRBJ2-3. CDR1 is MGHRA and CDR2 is YSYEKL in the germline V gene. CDR3 length: 15 residues. CDR3 residues: CASSQVFYSTDTQYF.

The gene calls are TRBV30 and TRBJ2-3; the TCRdb D gene call, TRBD2, has no DNA to confirm it. The CDR3 has 14 amino acids. Per the germline V gene, CDR1 is GTSNPN and CDR2 is SVGIG (reference sequence). CDR3 loop: CAWSAPSLTDTQYF.